These T cell receptor beta chains were read from a single sample in a study of metastatic and nonmetastatic thyroid tumors. TCRdb reassembled clones from the PCR reads with MiXCR. This sample has around 29,000 clones, with around a quarter found just once. The sample consisted of blood. The receptors shown here come from a female donor with papillary thyroid cancer or a benign thyroid nodule (not recorded which). Some clones in this sample may be carry-over from other donors' samples. CDR3s include the opening cysteine and the closing phenylalanine or tryptophan. The D gene is left open where the match is weak. Expanded clones get a size class; other rows say once, few or many, or leave the size out.

NA	TRBV12-3/TRBV12-4	NA	TRBJ2-6	TGTGCCAGCAGTTTAAGTAGCTCTGGGTCCAGCGTCCTGACTTTC	CASSLSSSGSSVLTF
NA	TRBV5-1	NA	TRBJ1-1	TGCGCCAGCAGCTTGGTCCAGGTGAACACTGAAGCTTTCTTT	CASSLVQVNTEAFF
NA	TRBV6-1	few	TRBJ1-3	TGTGCCAGCAGTGTGTGGACGGTGATAGGAAACACCATATATTTT	CASSVWTVIGNTIYF
TRBD2	TRBV7-2	NA	TRBJ2-1	TGTGCCAGCAGCTTGGGGACTAGCGGTATGGGGGAGCAGTTCTTC	CASSLGTSGMGEQFF
TRBD1	TRBV6-1	many	TRBJ2-3	TGTGCCAGCAGTGAAGGGACAGGGGGCGCAGATACGCAGTATTTT	CASSEGTGGADTQYF
NA	TRBV4-3	many	TRBJ2-3	TGCGCCAGCAGCCAAGTTGGTCGCACAGATACGCAGTATTTT	CASSQVGRTDTQYF
NA	TRBV6-1	medium-sized	TRBJ1-6	TGTGCCAGCAGTGAAGCGAGTAGGGCACCCCTCCACTTT	CASSEASRAPLHF
NA	TRBV28	few	TRBJ1-6	TGTGCCAGCAGTTTGACGGGGGACAATTCACCCCTCCACTTT	CASSLTGDNSPLHF
NA	TRBV6-4	many	TRBJ2-6	TGTGCCAGCAGTCGACAAGCTGGGGCCAACGTCCTGACTTTC	CASSRQAGANVLTF
TRBD1	TRBV11-1	many	TRBJ2-3	TGTGCCAGCAGCTTAGGGCGGGACAGGGTTGCAGATACGCAGTATTTT	CASSLGRDRVADTQYF
NA	TRBV6-5	few	TRBJ1-1	TGTGCCAGCAGTTACGAAGAGGGTCTAGGAACTGAAGCTTTCTTT	CASSYEEGLGTEAFF
TRBD1	TRBV7-9	NA	TRBJ2-1	TGTGCCAGCAGAGGGACAGGGTCCTACAATGAGCAGTTCTTC	CASRGTGSYNEQFF
NA	TRBV11-2	many	TRBJ2-7	TGTGCCAGCACCGGGACGGTACCCTACGAGCAGTACTTC	CASTGTVPYEQYF
NA	TRBV28	NA	TRBJ1-6	TGTGCCAGCAACGGGGGGGGTAGATCGCATTCACCCCTCCACTTT	CASNGGGRSHSPLHF
NA	TRBV2	many	TRBJ2-7	TGTGCCAGCCGGGACTCGGCCTACGAGCAGTACTTC	CASRDSAYEQYF
TRBD1	TRBV5-6	many	TRBJ2-7	TGTGCCAGCAGCCCCCGAAGAGGGGGCTTAATTTCCTACGAGCAGTACTTC	CASSPRRGGLISYEQYF
NA	TRBV6-2/TRBV6-3	few	TRBJ2-1	TGTGCCAGCAGTTACGGGGACAATGAGCAGTTCTTC	CASSYGDNEQFF
NA	TRBV5-1	NA	TRBJ1-6	TGCGCCAGCAGCTTGGGGGCGGGCACTAATTCACCCCTCCACTTT	CASSLGAGTNSPLHF
NA	TRBV14	many	TRBJ1-3	TGTGCCAGCAGCCCTGATTACTCTGGAAACACCATATATTTT	CASSPDYSGNTIYF
NA	TRBV7-2	many	TRBJ2-7	TGTGCCAGCAGCTTAGAGAGCGGCCCTCACGAGCAGTACTTC	CASSLESGPHEQYF
TRBD1	TRBV6-2/TRBV6-3	NA	TRBJ2-7	TGTGCCAGCAGTGACGGGACAGGGGGCCCCTACGAGCAGTACTTC	CASSDGTGGPYEQYF
NA	TRBV5-1	NA	TRBJ1-1	TGCGCCAGCAGCCCACCGGGACAAGAGAACACTGAAGCTTTCTTT	CASSPPGQENTEAFF
NA	TRBV20-1	many	TRBJ1-1	TGCAGTGCTAGGAGGATGAACACTGAAGCTTTCTTT	CSARRMNTEAFF
NA	TRBV24-1	few	TRBJ2-1	TGTGCCACCAGTGATTTTGAACCCGACGGTTACAATGAGCAGTTCTTC	CATSDFEPDGYNEQFF